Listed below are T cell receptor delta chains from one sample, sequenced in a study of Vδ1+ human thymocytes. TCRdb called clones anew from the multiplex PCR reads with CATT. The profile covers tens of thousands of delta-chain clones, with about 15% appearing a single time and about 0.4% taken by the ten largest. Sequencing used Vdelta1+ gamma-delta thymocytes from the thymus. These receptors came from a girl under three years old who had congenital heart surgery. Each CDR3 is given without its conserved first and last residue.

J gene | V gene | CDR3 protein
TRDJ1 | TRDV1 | ALGSNSLGANTDKLI
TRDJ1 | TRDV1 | ALGEPSNDYPHTDKLI
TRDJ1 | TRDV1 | ALGERPTAYWGSLTDKLI
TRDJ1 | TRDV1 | ALGELERPYGQGSWMQTTDKLI
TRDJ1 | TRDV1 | ALGEPGGSSGILVTDKLI
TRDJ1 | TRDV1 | ALGELPSPPPAETDKLI
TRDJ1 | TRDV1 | ALGELPPMSRYWGIRGTLNTDKLI
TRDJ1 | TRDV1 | ALGEDRPRYAVNTDKLI
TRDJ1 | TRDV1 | ALGELLWGREYTDKLI
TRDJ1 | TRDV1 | ALGELAQRYWGIRRPDKLI
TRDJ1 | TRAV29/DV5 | AASAFLRLSLGQCTDKLI
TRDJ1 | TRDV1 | AFSRGTDKLI
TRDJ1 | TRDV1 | ALGELTPAQLGVLLDTDKLI
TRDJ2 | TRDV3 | ASIQAAGGYLILTAQLF
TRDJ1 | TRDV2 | ACDLNSPLDTDKLI
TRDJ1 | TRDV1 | ALGGPGGYVAHTDKLI
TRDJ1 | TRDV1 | ALGELALLGGKYTDKLI
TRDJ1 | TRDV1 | ALGERSGDDTLYTDKLI
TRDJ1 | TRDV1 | ALGDGLPIGLGDARFKLI
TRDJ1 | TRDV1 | ALGELPSSYFSPGAPYTDKLI
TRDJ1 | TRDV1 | ALGEQVIRPGGRVDKLI
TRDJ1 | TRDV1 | ALGELPREDIQGWTDKLI
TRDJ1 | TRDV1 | ALGAPLIGYLGDTSTDKLI